This T cell receptor (beta chain) comes out of a study of CD8+ T cells in alopecia areata. The authors extracted RNA and reverse transcribed it into cDNA as the sequencing template. Data came from immunoSEQ multiplex PCR; TCRdb stores just in-frame clones and leaves some out. Here the sample spans approximately 65,000 clones, roughly half being singletons. Alopecia areata patients gave lesional scalp punch biopsies and peripheral blood samples. Per germline, CDR1 SNHLY and CDR2 FYNNEI. This CDR3 region has 13 residues. The V and J ends lost 7 bases and 7 bases, in that order; junction bases with no gene match: 6.

The rearrangement joins TRBV2 to TRBJ1-2, with 10 bases fitting TRBD1. The TCR was taken from a human donor with alopecia areata. The source was CD8+ T cells sorted from blood, collected at week 0. The CDR3, as DNA: TGTGCCAGCAAGGACAGGGGGGCCTTTGGCTACACCTTC. Its translation is CASKDRGAFGYTF.